A single sample is the source of the 11 T cell receptor beta chains below, sequenced in a study of OX40 agonist ivuxolimab in advanced cancers. Sequencing used immunoSEQ multiplex PCR; TCRdb keeps in-frame clones, though not all of them. The sample records some 95,000 clones, approximately 86% being singletons. Sequencing was performed on CD4+ or CD8+ T cells sorted from blood, taken in a trial of the OX40 agonist ivuxolimab. Receptor source: an adult with an advanced solid tumor such as melanoma, head and neck, liver or kidney cancer.

This rearrangement joins TRBV28 to TRBJ1-5; D is unclear. The V gene's germline CDR1 is MDHEN and CDR2 SYDVKM. Trimming took 5 bases from V and 0 from J, leaving 8 bases between them. CDR3 size: 14 residues. The CDR3 sequence is CASSPRDSNQPQHF. CDR3 bases: TGTGCCAGCAGTCCTAGGGATAGCAATCAGCCCCAGCATTTT.

This clone has a single count. V usage is TRBV19 and J usage is TRBJ1-5, with TRBD1 identical over 9 bases. CDR3 length: 16 amino acids. V lost 5 bases and J lost 0; bases outside the gene matches: 5. Germline CDR1 and CDR2: LNHDA and SQIVND (reference sequence). The DNA for the CDR3 is TGTGCCAGTAGTGACAGGGGGACCTATAGCAATCAGCCCCAGCATTTT. Protein: CASSDRGTYSNQPQHF.

The chain combines TRBV25-1 with TRBJ2-1, with TRBD2 matching over 9 bases. This CDR3 spans 16 amino acids. With V trimmed by 6 bases and J by 1 base, 7 bases remained unmatched. Germline V gene data show CDR1 as MGHDK and CDR2 as SYGVNS. The CDR3 sequence: CASSPAGGRSYNEQFF. The CDR3 DNA reads as TGTGCCAGCAGCCCAGCGGGGGGAAGGTCCTACAATGAGCAGTTCTTC. Full variable domain (rest looked up from reference TRBV25-1 and TRBJ2-1): EADIYQTPRYLVIGTGKKITLECSQTMGHDKMYWYQQDPGMELHLIHYSYGVNSTEKGDLSSESTVSRIRTEHFPLTLESARPSHTSQYLCASSPAGGRSYNEQFFGPGTRLTVL.

This chain uses TRBV28 with TRBJ2-7; D gene unclear. Germline V gene data show CDR1 as MDHEN and CDR2 as SYDVKM. This CDR3 has 13 residues. V dropped 1 base and J dropped 0 bases, with 4 bases sitting between them. In nucleotides, the CDR3 is TGTGCCAGCAGTTTATCCAGCTCCTACGAGCAGTACTTC. Encoded protein: CASSLSSSYEQYF.

This chain links TRBV15 with TRBJ2-7, with D tentatively TRBD1 (5 bases). The germline V gene has CDR1 LNHNV and CDR2 YYDKDF (reference sequence). The CDR3 totals 14 residues. Trimming cost V 5 bases and J 1 base, with 12 bases left between them. This chain's CDR3 is CATSAGPSSYEQYF. The CDR3 coding sequence is TGTGCCACCAGCGCAGGGCCAAGTTCCTACGAGCAGTACTTC.

This chain joins TRBV30 and TRBJ2-7, with 7 bases lining up with TRBD2. Germline V gene sequence: CDR1 GTSNPN, CDR2 SVGIG (reference sequence). The CDR3 is 15 amino acids. With 5 bases clipped from V and 6 bases from J, the junction kept 16 bases outside the gene matches. The CDR3 sequence is CAWGEGLYDLREQYF. CDR3 sequence (DNA): TGTGCCTGGGGGGAGGGCCTCTATGATTTACGCGAGCAGTACTTC.

A few counts support this clone. The chain is built from TRBV5-4 and TRBJ1-4; D is ambiguous. With 1 base removed from V and 0 bases from J, the gap between germline ends came to 4 bases. Germline CDR1 SGHNT, CDR2 YYREEE (reference sequence). The CDR3 has 14 amino acids. CDR3 protein: CASSLQPTNEKLFF. Here the CDR3 DNA reads TGTGCCAGCAGCTTGCAGCCAACTAATGAAAAACTGTTTTTT.

J is TRBJ2-7 and V is TRBV5-1; D gene uncertain. Looked up from germline, CDR1 is SGHRS and CDR2 is YFSETQ. The length of the CDR3 is 14 residues. Between the trimmed V and J ends, which lost 4 bases and 5 bases, there was a span of 16 bases. The CDR3: CASSLVAQTNEQYF. CDR3 DNA sequence: TGCGCCAGCAGCCTCGTGGCACAAACGAACGAGCAGTACTTC.

This rearrangement joins TRBV4-1 to TRBJ2-5, with TRBD2 matching 14 bases. CDR1 is MGHRA and CDR2 is YSYEKL in the germline V gene. The CDR3 spans 18 residues. V lost 0 bases and J lost 5; bases outside the gene matches: 8. CDR3 loop: CASSQEKWGLAGVETQYF. CDR3 DNA: TGCGCCAGCAGCCAAGAGAAATGGGGACTAGCGGGAGTCGAGACCCAGTACTTC.

This clone was seen a handful of times. This chain uses TRBV7-8 with TRBJ2-7; 9 positions agree with TRBD2. Looked up from germline, CDR1 is SGHVS and CDR2 is FQNEAQ. V dropped 4 bases and J dropped 6; count of bases not matched to a gene: 10. The CDR3 has 15 residues. The CDR3 protein is CASSSRLAAGGEQYF. The CDR3 DNA reads as TGTGCCAGCAGCTCCCGACTAGCGGCAGGGGGCGAGCAGTACTTC.

The J gene is TRBJ1-3, the V gene TRBV14; 7 nucleotides agree with TRBD1. Trimming cost V 2 bases and J 1 base; bases outside gene matches: 5. This CDR3 has 16 residues. Germline V CDR1 and CDR2: SGHDN, FVKESK. The CDR3, as DNA: TGTGCCAGCAGCCAAAACAGGGGATCTTCTGGAAACACCATATATTTT. As protein: CASSQNRGSSGNTIYF.